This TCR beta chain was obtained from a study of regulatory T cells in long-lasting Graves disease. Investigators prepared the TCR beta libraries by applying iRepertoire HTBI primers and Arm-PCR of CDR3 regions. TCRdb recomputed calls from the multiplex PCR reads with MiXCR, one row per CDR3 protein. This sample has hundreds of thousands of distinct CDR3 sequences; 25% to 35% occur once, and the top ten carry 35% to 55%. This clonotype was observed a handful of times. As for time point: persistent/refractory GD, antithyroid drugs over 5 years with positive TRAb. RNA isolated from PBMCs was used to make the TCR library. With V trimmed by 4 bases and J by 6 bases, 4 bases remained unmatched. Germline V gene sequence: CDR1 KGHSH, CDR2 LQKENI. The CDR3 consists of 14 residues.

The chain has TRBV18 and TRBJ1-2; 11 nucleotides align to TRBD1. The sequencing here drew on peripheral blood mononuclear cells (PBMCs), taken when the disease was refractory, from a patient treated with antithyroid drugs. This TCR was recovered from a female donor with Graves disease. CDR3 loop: CASSQDRGQDGYTF. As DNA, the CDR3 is TGTGCCAGCTCACAGGACAGGGGGCAGGATGGCTACACCTTC.